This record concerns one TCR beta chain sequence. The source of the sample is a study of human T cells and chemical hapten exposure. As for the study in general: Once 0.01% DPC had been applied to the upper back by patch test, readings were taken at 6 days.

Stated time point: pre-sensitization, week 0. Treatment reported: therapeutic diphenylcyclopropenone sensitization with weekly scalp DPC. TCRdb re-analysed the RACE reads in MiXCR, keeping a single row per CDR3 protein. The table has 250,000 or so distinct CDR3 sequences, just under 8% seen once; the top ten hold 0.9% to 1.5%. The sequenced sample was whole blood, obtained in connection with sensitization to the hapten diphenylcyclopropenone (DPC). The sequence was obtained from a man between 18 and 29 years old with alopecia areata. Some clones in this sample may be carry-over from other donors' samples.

This CDR3 is CASSYGTAGQGNTIYF. CDR3 in DNA: TGTGCCAGCAGCTACGGGACTGCGGGACAGGGAAACACCATATATTTT. This chain uses TRBV7-6 with TRBJ1-3; 7 bases align to TRBD1. This CDR3 contains 16 residues. Germline-derived CDR1 and CDR2 are SGHVS and FNYEAQ. With V trimmed by 4 bases and J by 4 bases, 10 bases remained unmatched. Variable domain in full (rest from reference TRBV7-6 and TRBJ1-3): GAGVSQSPRYKVTKRGQDVALRCDPISGHVSLYWYRQALGQGPEFLTYFNYEAQQDKSGLPNDRFSAERPEGSISTLTIQRTEQRDSAMYRCASSYGTAGQGNTIYFGEGSWLTVV.